The 28 T cell receptor beta chains reported below all come from one sample, sequenced in a study of cytomegalovirus exposure and HLA in healthy donors (dated by TCRdb to the late 2010s). Library construction relied on the immunoSEQ multiplex PCR assay. A mixture of 60 forward primers for TCR Vbeta segments and 13 reverse primers for TCR Jbeta segments was used in the multiplex PCR. Sourced from immuneACCESS, this table was stored by TCRdb with only in-frame sequences that have V and J called. A share of the clones is absent; for the studies checked, an unresolved V gene accounts for under half, and the remainder has no known explanation. The sample table includes about 110,000 clones. Approximately 3.9% of the sample is taken by the ten largest. Sequenced sample: PBMCs. Every receptor here comes from a man aged 18 to 29 in good health and CMV-seronegative.

V and J are TRBV6-6 and TRBJ2-1, with D possibly TRBD2 on 6 matching bases. The V gene lost 2 bases and the J gene lost 5 bases, with 13 bases spanning the gap. This CDR3 is built from 15 residues. Per germline, CDR1 MNHNY and CDR2 SVGAGI (reference sequence). The CDR3, as DNA: TGTGCCAGCAGTTACGGGCGGGGAATGGACAATGAGCAGTTCTTC. Translating it yields CASSYGRGMDNEQFF.

This chain uses TRBV19 with TRBJ2-7; D unclear. CDR1 and CDR2 (germline): LNHDA, SQIVND (reference sequence). V was clipped by 7 bases and J by 5 bases, with 12 bases between them. CDR3 length: 12 residues. The CDR3 region has the DNA TGTGCCAGTACTCCCGGCGGTAACGAGCAGTACTTC. It translates to CASTPGGNEQYF.

The CDR3 nucleotides are TGTGCCAGCAGAACCGGGACAGGGAACACTGAAGCTTTCTTT. It is translated as CASRTGTGNTEAFF. V is TRBV5-4 and J is TRBJ1-1; TRBD1 matches 8 bases. J was trimmed by 1 base and V by 5 bases; bases with no gene match: 4. This CDR3 comprises 14 residues. CDR1 SGHNT and CDR2 YYREEE come from the germline V gene (reference sequence).

Points on this clone: Within the sample, other DNA sequences also encode this same CDR3. The chain joins TRBV7-6 to TRBJ2-6, with 8 bases aligning to TRBD1. CDR1 is SGHVS, CDR2 FNYEAQ, per germline. CDR3 length: 20 amino acids. The V segment lost 3 bases and the J segment 4 bases; nucleotides outside the gene matches: 17. As DNA, the CDR3 is TGTGCCAGCAGCTTGGTCGTCGGCTTCGGCAGGGGGCAGGGGGCCAACGTCCTGACTTTC. Protein: CASSLVVGFGRGQGANVLTF. The full variable domain, in which reference TRBV7-6 and TRBJ2-6 provide the parts outside the CDR3, is GAGVSQSPRYKVTKRGQDVALRCDPISGHVSLYWYRQALGQGPEFLTYFNYEAQQDKSGLPNDRFSAERPEGSISTLTIQRTEQRDSAMYRCASSLVVGFGRGQGANVLTFGAGSRLTVL.

This rearrangement joins TRBV5-1 to TRBJ2-3; the D is unclear. V was shortened by 4 bases and J by 2 bases, with 14 bases between the two germline ends. The CDR3 runs 15 residues. CDR1 is SGHRS, CDR2 YFSETQ, per germline. CDR3 sequence reads: CASSRSVESTDTQYF. CDR3 nucleotide sequence: TGCGCCAGCAGCCGGTCCGTCGAATCCACAGATACGCAGTATTTT.

V gene TRBV27 combines with J gene TRBJ2-1; a weak D match, TRBD1 (5 bases). This CDR3 is 16 amino acids long. The V gene lost 5 bases and the J gene lost 2 bases, with 16 bases spanning the gap. The germline gives CDR1 MNHEY, CDR2 SMNVEV (reference sequence). This chain's CDR3 is CASSPPPGPAYNEQFF. The CDR3 DNA is TGTGCCAGCAGTCCTCCTCCAGGGCCCGCCTACAATGAGCAGTTCTTC.

The chain employs TRBV2 and TRBJ2-7, with a possible D match to TRBD2 (6 bases). Germline loops: CDR1 SNHLY, CDR2 FYNNEI. There are 16 residues in the CDR3. V lost 8 bases and J lost 5, with 25 bases in between. The CDR3 nucleotides are TGTGCCAGCTGGAGGGACCCTATTCCCTCTATCCACGAGCAGTACTTC. Its translation: CASWRDPIPSIHEQYF.

J is TRBJ1-6 and V is TRBV27; D is unclear. From germline, CDR1 is MNHEY and CDR2 SMNVEV (reference sequence). The CDR3 is 14 amino acids. V lost 6 bases to trimming and J lost 7 bases, with 13 bases between them. This CDR3 reads CASSGERWNSPLHF. DNA of the CDR3: TGTGCCAGCAGCGGGGAAAGGTGGAATTCACCCCTCCACTTT.

The chain has TRBV7-9 and TRBJ1-3, with 9 bases identical to TRBD1. The germline CDR1 and CDR2 sequences are SEHNR and FQNEAQ (reference sequence). V lost 5 bases, J lost 3 bases, and 8 bases stayed unmatched. CDR3 length: 16 amino acids. The CDR3 DNA is TGTGCCAGCAGCAAAACCGGGACAGGGAATGGAAACACCATATATTTT. It encodes CASSKTGTGNGNTIYF.

The J gene is TRBJ1-5, the V gene TRBV19, with 7 bases matching TRBD1. Trimming at V came to 4 bases and at J to 3 bases, leaving 3 bases not matched to a gene. The germline V gene encodes CDR1 LNHDA and CDR2 SQIVND (reference sequence). The length of the CDR3 is 14 residues. The chain's CDR3 is CASSTDRNNQPQHF. DNA of the CDR3: TGTGCCAGTAGTACGGACAGGAACAATCAGCCCCAGCATTTT.

This chain uses TRBV5-5 with TRBJ2-7; 8 bases line up with TRBD1. CDR1 is SGHKS, CDR2 YYEKEE, per germline (reference sequence). With V trimmed by 3 bases and J by 7 bases, 3 bases remained unmatched. The CDR3 extends over 12 amino acids. CDR3 loop: CASSWTGNEQYF. For the CDR3, the DNA is TGTGCCAGCAGCTGGACAGGGAATGAGCAGTACTTC.

This chain connects TRBV6-5 to TRBJ2-1, with TRBD2 matching over 9 bases. The germline V gene has CDR1 MNHEY and CDR2 SVGAGI. CDR3 length: 16 amino acids. With 3 bases clipped from V and 2 bases from J, the junction kept 5 bases outside the gene matches. The CDR3 DNA is TGTGCCAGCAGTTATCGGGCTAGCGGGACCTACAATGAGCAGTTCTTC. This gives the protein CASSYRASGTYNEQFF.

The chain uses TRBV10-3 and TRBJ2-5, with 9 bases that match TRBD1. This CDR3 comprises 14 residues. J gave up 4 bases and V 3 bases, and 3 bases lay outside the gene matches. Germline CDR1 is ENHRY and CDR2 is SYGVKD. The chain's CDR3 is CAISEPDRGETQYF. DNA for the CDR3: TGTGCCATCAGTGAACCGGACAGGGGAGAGACCCAGTACTTC.

The rearrangement uses TRBV2 and TRBJ2-1, with 14 bases identical to TRBD2. CDR1 is SNHLY and CDR2 is FYNNEI in the germline V gene. Losses at the gene ends were 8 bases for V and 10 bases for J; bases not matched to a gene: 7. The CDR3 runs to 14 residues. The CDR3 spells CASQPGLAGVEQFF. CDR3 sequence (DNA): TGTGCCAGCCAACCGGGACTAGCGGGGGTAGAGCAGTTCTTC.

The chain employs TRBV7-6 and TRBJ2-3; unclear D gene. Trimming pared 0 bases from V and 5 bases from J, leaving 9 bases between. The CDR3 has 14 amino acids. Germline V CDR1 and CDR2: SGHVS, FNYEAQ. CDR3 in DNA: TGTGCCAGCAGCTTAGCGGAGTATTTAGATACGCAGTATTTT. This gives the protein CASSLAEYLDTQYF.

The rearrangement links TRBV7-8 to TRBJ1-5; 8 bases are a match to TRBD1. Germline V gives CDR1 SGHVS, CDR2 FQNEAQ. J was trimmed by 2 bases and V by 4 bases; bases with no gene match: 4. The CDR3 extends over 15 amino acids. CDR3 loop: CASSSGQGRNQPQHF. The DNA of the CDR3 is TGTGCCAGCAGCTCCGGACAGGGCCGCAATCAGCCCCAGCATTTT.

V and J are TRBV19 and TRBJ1-5; D call uncertain. Germline CDR1 is LNHDA and CDR2 is SQIVND (reference sequence). V lost 3 bases and J lost 0, with 18 bases in between. CDR3 length: 18 amino acids. Here the CDR3 reads CASSIGISTPTSNQPQHF. CDR3 sequence (DNA): TGTGCCAGTAGTATCGGAATATCGACACCGACTAGCAATCAGCCCCAGCATTTT.

V and J are TRBV29-1 and TRBJ2-5, with TRBD1 identical over 10 bases. The V segment lost 6 bases and the J segment 4 bases; nucleotides outside the gene matches: 5. Germline CDR1 SQVTM, CDR2 ANQGSEA. This CDR3 spans 13 amino acids. CDR3 coding DNA: TGCAGCGTGACAGGGGGCGGCGGAGAGACCCAGTACTTC. Residues: CSVTGGGGETQYF.

As DNA, the CDR3 is TGTGCCAGTAGTATAGATGCGGAAAATGAGCAGTTCTTC. This codes for CASSIDAENEQFF. This sequence joins TRBV19 and TRBJ2-1; D not resolved. This CDR3 has 13 amino acids. The germline CDR1 and CDR2 sequences are LNHDA and SQIVND (reference sequence). Deletions cut 0 bases from V and 7 bases from J, with 7 bases between.

The chain couples TRBV27 to TRBJ2-7; tentatively, D is TRBD1 (5 bases). The CDR3 loop spans 14 amino acids. Trimming removed 3 bases from V and 2 bases from J, with 11 bases in between. Germline V CDR1 and CDR2: MNHEY, SMNVEV (reference sequence). CDR3 amino acids: CASSFGAPPYEQYF. The CDR3 DNA follows: TGTGCCAGCAGTTTTGGGGCACCCCCCTACGAGCAGTACTTC.

V and J are TRBV6-5 and TRBJ1-5; 11 positions agree with TRBD1. CDR3 length: 14 amino acids. Germline-derived CDR1 and CDR2 are MNHEY and SVGAGI. V shed 5 bases, J shed 6 bases, and the junction held 3 bases outside the gene matches. The CDR3 reads CASSEGTGGQPQHF. The CDR3 DNA follows: TGTGCCAGCAGTGAGGGGACAGGGGGTCAGCCCCAGCATTTT.

The chain combines TRBV28 with TRBJ1-2; D gene uncertain. The germline V and J ends were trimmed by 2 bases and 5 bases, with 3 bases remaining between them. The CDR3 totals 11 residues. The germline V gene encodes CDR1 MDHEN and CDR2 SYDVKM. CDR3 residues: CASSLQYGYTF. The CDR3 coding sequence is TGTGCCAGCAGTTTACAGTATGGCTACACCTTC.

The chain joins TRBV9 to TRBJ2-1, with 10 bases that match TRBD1. CDR1 is SGDLS, CDR2 YYNGEE, per germline. This CDR3 is 14 amino acids long. J lost 8 bases, V lost 4 bases, and 6 bases had no gene match. CDR3 in amino acids: CASSPRDRGDEQFF. As DNA, the CDR3 is TGTGCCAGCAGCCCCCGGGACAGGGGAGATGAGCAGTTCTTC.

This chain links TRBV7-9 with TRBJ2-7, with D possibly TRBD1 on 6 matching bases. The CDR3 loop spans 12 amino acids. Trimming shortened V by 1 base and J by 7 bases, and 8 bases separated the two germline ends. Per germline, CDR1 SEHNR and CDR2 FQNEAQ (reference sequence). The CDR3 reads CASSLERGEQYF. DNA of the CDR3: TGTGCCAGCAGCTTAGAAAGGGGGGAGCAGTACTTC.

The V call is TRBV13, the J call TRBJ2-4, with TRBD1 matching 7 bases. Germline V CDR1 and CDR2: PRHDT, FYEKMQ (reference sequence). The CDR3 is 14 residues long. J gave up 3 bases and V 5 bases, and 4 bases lay outside the gene matches. In DNA form, the CDR3 reads TGTGCCAGCAGCCGCCGGGACAGCAAAAACATTCAGTACTTC. Translated, it gives CASSRRDSKNIQYF.

The J gene is TRBJ2-7, the V gene TRBV9; 8 positions match TRBD2. The J segment lost 6 bases and the V segment lost 4 bases, leaving 3 bases of the junction unmatched. The CDR3 length is 12 residues. The germline V gene has CDR1 SGDLS and CDR2 YYNGEE. The CDR3 DNA reads TGTGCCAGCAGCCCCCGGGGGGGCGAGCAGTACTTC. This codes for CASSPRGGEQYF.

The genes are TRBV29-1 and TRBJ2-2; 11 bases match TRBD2. Per the germline V gene, CDR1 is SQVTM and CDR2 is ANQGSEA. This CDR3 spans 16 amino acids. With V trimmed by 4 bases and J by 7 bases, 11 bases remained unmatched. Here the CDR3 reads CSVGLLAGGPNGELFF. The CDR3 region has the DNA TGCAGCGTTGGGCTATTAGCGGGAGGGCCAAACGGGGAGCTGTTTTTT.

The chain uses TRBV6-1 and TRBJ2-3; 9 bases agree with TRBD1. This CDR3 has 20 residues. J gave up 3 bases and V 2 bases, and 18 bases lay outside the gene matches. Germline V gene lookup returns CDR1 MNHNS and CDR2 SASEGT. CDR3 region: CASSERSRTAGTGRTDTQYF. CDR3 sequence (DNA): TGTGCCAGCAGTGAAAGGAGCCGGACAGCCGGGACAGGGAGGACAGATACGCAGTATTTT.